Listed below are T cell receptor beta chains from one sample, sequenced in a study of blood T cell repertoires in COVID-19. The data were produced by immunoSEQ multiplex PCR, yet TCRdb's version contains in-frame clones alone and is incomplete. This table holds some 270,000 clones, 86% found once. Sequencing was performed on peripheral blood. These receptor sequences come from a man aged 35 to 55 with active or convalescent COVID-19. The CDR3 runs from the conserved cysteine through the conserved F or W. A D gene is named only where the DNA matches it firmly. Clone size is not always given. Where it is, it says once, few, many or a class for expanded clones.

V gene	J gene	D gene	clone size	CDR3 DNA	CDR3 protein
TRBV19	TRBJ2-2	-	-	TGTGCCAGTAGTACCCTAAAACCCGGACAGCTACTCCTTACCGGGGAGCTGTTTTTT	CASSTLKPGQLLLTGELFF
TRBV18	TRBJ1-6	TRBD1	-	TGTGCCAGCTCACCGACAGGGAAGAATTCACCCCTCCACTTT	CASSPTGKNSPLHF
TRBV6-5	TRBJ1-2	-	-	TGTGCCAGCAGTTTTGCGGTCAGGGAGGACTATGGCTACACCTTC	CASSFAVREDYGYTF
TRBV5-4	TRBJ2-3	-	-	TGTGCCAACAGCACTCCGGGACTTAGACTCCCAGATACGCAGTATTTT	CANSTPGLRLPDTQYF
TRBV18	TRBJ2-2	-	-	TGTGCCAGCTCACCGGAACAGGGAGGGGGCACCGGGGAGCTGTTTTTT	CASSPEQGGGTGELFF
TRBV11-3	TRBJ2-7	TRBD2	few	TGTGCCAGCAGCCCGCGAGCGGGAGGAGACGAGCAGTACTTC	CASSPRAGGDEQYF
TRBV11-1	TRBJ2-3	-	-	TGTGCCAGCCGGTCAGCGAGGGTTAGCACAGATACGCAGTATTTT	CASRSARVSTDTQYF
TRBV12-3/TRBV12-4	TRBJ2-2	-	-	TGTGCCAGCAGTTTAAGAGAGGCCGGGGAGCTGTTTTTT	CASSLREAGELFF
TRBV6-5	TRBJ1-2	-	once	TGTGCCAGCAGCCGAGATTTTGATTATGGCTACACCTTC	CASSRDFDYGYTF
TRBV5-1	TRBJ2-3	-	-	TGCGCCAGCAGTTACGGCAGCACGGGAGATACGCAGTATTTT	CASSYGSTGDTQYF
TRBV9	TRBJ2-1	TRBD2	-	TGTGCCAGCAGCGAGGGCGGACTAGCGGGGGTGAAACCCTACAATGAGCAGTTCTTC	CASSEGGLAGVKPYNEQFF
TRBV19	TRBJ2-1	TRBD1	-	TGTGCCAGTAGTACAGACAGGGGAATTGCTATGTCGAACTGGCACAATGAGCAGTTCTTC	CASSTDRGIAMSNWHNEQFF
TRBV18	TRBJ2-3	-	-	TGTGCCAGCTCATCCTCCCCTACAGGGACAGATACGCAGTATTTT	CASSSSPTGTDTQYF
TRBV4-1	TRBJ2-1	-	-	TGCGCCAGCAGCTCTTTAAAAGCGAGGGTCCACCATGAGCAGTTCTTC	CASSSLKARVHHEQFF
TRBV5-1	TRBJ1-2	-	-	TGCGCCAGCAGCCCCATCGCAGGCCAGGGCCTCTATGGCTACACCTTC	CASSPIAGQGLYGYTF
TRBV3-1/TRBV3-2	TRBJ1-1	-	-	TGTGCCAGCAGCCAAGATAGAGGGATGAACACTGAAGCTTTCTTT	CASSQDRGMNTEAFF
TRBV24-1	TRBJ2-1	-	-	TGTGCCACCAGTGATTTGAGGGCGGGGGAGCAGTTCTTC	CATSDLRAGEQFF
TRBV3-1/TRBV3-2	TRBJ1-2	TRBD1	-	TGTGCCAGCAGCCAGGACAGGGGGGCGGCTTATGGCTACACCTTC	CASSQDRGAAYGYTF
TRBV28	TRBJ2-5	-	-	TGTGCCAGCAGTTTACTGGGGCGTAGCAAGGAGACCCAGTACTTC	CASSLLGRSKETQYF
TRBV6-6	TRBJ2-5	TRBD1	-	TGTGCCAGCAGGGAGGGACAGGGGGAGACCCAGTACTTC	CASREGQGETQYF
TRBV5-6	TRBJ2-3	-	-	TGTGCCAGCAGCGCGGCGGGGCGACCTCTCACAGATACGCAGTATTTT	CASSAAGRPLTDTQYF
TRBV5-1	TRBJ2-5	TRBD2	-	TGCGCCAGCAGCGCGGGAGGCACCATGATAGGGGAGACCCAGTACTTC	CASSAGGTMIGETQYF
TRBV11-3	TRBJ1-1	-	-	TGTGCCAGCAGACCCCCGAGGAGTAAGACTGAAGCTTTCTTT	CASRPPRSKTEAFF
TRBV19	TRBJ2-1	TRBD2	-	TGTGCCAGTAGGGGAGGGGTTGAGCAGTTCTTC	CASRGGVEQFF